This T cell receptor (beta chain) was sequenced during a study of blood T cell repertoires in COVID-19. About the study: Samples taken during acute and convalescent COVID-19 were collected in the United States, Italy and Spain.

Participants spanned ages roughly 18 to 95 years and resided in 20 to 30 US areas. Participants had their cohort set by participant-reported clinical history. Original handling: Amplification of reference gene primers provided the estimated nucleated cell counts. TCRdb keeps only in-frame clones here, not all; method: immunoSEQ multiplex PCR. The V and J calls and clone size come from that table; D and trimming were worked out from the DNA. The profile shows 430,000 or so clones, approximately 87% of them singletons. Germline V gene data show CDR1 as GTSNPN and CDR2 as SVGIG (reference sequence). Trimming cost V 2 bases and J 6 bases; bases outside gene matches: 6. CDR3 length: 15 amino acids.

This clonotype was obtained from a woman aged 40-49 years who had recovered from COVID-19. The sequenced material came from PBMCs or T cells enriched from blood (not recorded which). This chain connects TRBV30 to TRBJ2-3, with 12 nucleotides matching TRBD2. DNA for the CDR3: TGTGCCTGGAGTCCTTTCGGGACTAGCGGGGATACGCAGTATTTT. Protein product: CAWSPFGTSGDTQYF.